This T cell receptor (beta chain) was profiled in a study of siplizumab effects on memory and regulatory T cells. Study conclusions and caveats: The mean Treg-derived percentage of mappable alloreactive CD4+ clones was 60% to 70% with siplizumab compared with about 27% in controls.

On this clone: Antigen: not known. Other nucleotide sequences in the sample specify the same CDR3.

Using immunoSEQ multiplex PCR, the repertoire was profiled, and TCRdb retains in-frame clones only, with some absent. The profile covers around 110,000 clones, with roughly 94% appearing a single time and 1.5% to 2% taken by the ten largest. Germline V gene lookup returns CDR1 SGHRS and CDR2 YFSETQ. The CDR3 runs 14 residues. Deletions cut 1 base from V and 2 bases from J, with 9 bases between. Sequencing was performed on non-Treg CD4+ T cells sorted from blood. The clonotype was recovered from a human donor in good health. The chain links TRBV5-1 to TRBJ2-5; D possibly corresponds to TRBD2 (6 bases). The CDR3 reads CASSLRDSQETQYF. The CDR3 DNA reads as TGCGCCAGCAGCTTGCGGGACTCACAAGAGACCCAGTACTTC.